Following are 10 T cell receptor beta chains from one sample sequenced in a study of T cells in narcolepsy. The assay was immunoSEQ multiplex PCR, and TCRdb's table has in-frame clones only and misses some. The sample yields over 15,000 clones, 86% seen once. The specimen was memory (CD45RA-) CD4+ T cells from blood. These receptors were taken from a human donor in good health.

CDR3 DNA: TGCGCCAGCAGCCAAGGCGGACTTCAGATCGGAGGGACCCAGTACTTC. Translating it yields CASSQGGLQIGGTQYF. The chain is built from TRBV4-3 and TRBJ2-5, with D tentatively TRBD2 (5 bases). The germline V gene encodes CDR1 LGHNA and CDR2 YSLEER. The V end was cut by 1 base, the J end by 7 bases, with 19 bases between. This CDR3 is 16 amino acids long.

The chain combines TRBV5-1 with TRBJ2-7; D possibly corresponds to TRBD1 (5 bases). Trimming cost V 2 bases and J 1 base, with 13 bases left between them. Germline V gene data show CDR1 as SGHRS and CDR2 as YFSETQ. This CDR3 region has 15 residues. CDR3 loop: CASSFWQGPSYEQYF. CDR3 sequence (DNA): TGCGCCAGCAGCTTCTGGCAGGGCCCATCCTACGAGCAGTACTTC.

This chain connects TRBV5-1 to TRBJ1-1; D is unresolved. Germline CDR1 and CDR2: SGHRS and YFSETQ. The CDR3 extends over 15 amino acids. V shed 1 base and J shed 1 base, with 11 bases lying between them. The CDR3 is CASSLWGRGNTEAFF. The DNA for the CDR3 is TGCGCCAGCAGCTTGTGGGGTAGAGGGAACACTGAAGCTTTCTTT.

The V gene is TRBV19, the J gene TRBJ2-7; 7 bases are a match to TRBD2. Germline CDR1 reads LNHDA; CDR2 reads SQIVND (reference sequence). Trimming cost V 4 bases and J 2 bases; bases outside gene matches: 2. The CDR3 covers 13 residues. CDR3 loop: CASSRDYTYEQYF. CDR3 DNA: TGTGCCAGTAGTAGGGACTACACCTACGAGCAGTACTTC.

Concerning this clone itself: Other nucleotide sequences from this sample produce the same CDR3. V gene TRBV6-1 combines with J gene TRBJ1-2, with D possibly TRBD1 on 5 matching bases. CDR1 is MNHNS, CDR2 SASEGT, per germline. V lost 3 bases and J lost 8, with 13 bases in between. This CDR3 has 13 residues. The CDR3 DNA reads as TGTGCCAGCAGTGAGGAGGGGCTGGGGGGCTACACCTTC. It is translated as CASSEEGLGGYTF.

This sequence joins TRBV6-1 and TRBJ1-3; D is unclear. This CDR3 spans 14 amino acids. Germline assignment: CDR1 MNHNS and CDR2 SASEGT. Trimming left V 6 bases short and J 0 bases short, with 9 bases between. The DNA for the CDR3 is TGTGCCAGCAGCCTACAGCGCTCTGGAAACACCATATATTTT. It codes for CASSLQRSGNTIYF.

CDR3 in DNA: TGTGCCAGCACCCACTTTTACTCAGGGATGCGGGAGCAGTACTTC. Residues: CASTHFYSGMREQYF. The J gene is TRBJ2-7, the V gene TRBV6-5; possibly TRBD1 for D (5 bases). V lost 7 bases and J lost 7, with 23 bases in between. This CDR3 contains 15 residues. CDR1 is MNHEY and CDR2 is SVGAGI in the germline V gene.

The chain links TRBV27 to TRBJ2-7; 10 nucleotides line up with TRBD1. Germline V gives CDR1 MNHEY, CDR2 SMNVEV (reference sequence). With 11 bases clipped from V and 2 bases from J, the junction kept 12 bases outside the gene matches. The CDR3 runs to 15 residues. The DNA for the CDR3 is TGTGCCTCCCACCGAGCTGGGACAGGGGCCTACGAGCAGTACTTC. This sequence encodes CASHRAGTGAYEQYF.

V gene TRBV5-1 combines with J gene TRBJ2-7; D gene ambiguous. This CDR3 contains 14 residues. Germline loops: CDR1 SGHRS, CDR2 YFSETQ. V was shortened by 0 bases and J by 4 bases, with 11 bases between the two germline ends. This chain's CDR3 is CASSLGLQGYEQYF. DNA for the CDR3: TGCGCCAGCAGCTTGGGACTCCAAGGATACGAGCAGTACTTC.

This clone came up a few times. The chain carries TRBV5-1 and TRBJ1-1, with a tentative D call TRBD1 (6 bases). The CDR3 is 15 residues long. V was clipped by 5 bases and J by 1 base, with 15 bases between them. Germline V gene data show CDR1 as SGHRS and CDR2 as YFSETQ. The CDR3, as DNA: TGCGCCAGCAGTTTAGCCGGGACACAGAACACTGAAGCTTTCTTT. This codes for CASSLAGTQNTEAFF.